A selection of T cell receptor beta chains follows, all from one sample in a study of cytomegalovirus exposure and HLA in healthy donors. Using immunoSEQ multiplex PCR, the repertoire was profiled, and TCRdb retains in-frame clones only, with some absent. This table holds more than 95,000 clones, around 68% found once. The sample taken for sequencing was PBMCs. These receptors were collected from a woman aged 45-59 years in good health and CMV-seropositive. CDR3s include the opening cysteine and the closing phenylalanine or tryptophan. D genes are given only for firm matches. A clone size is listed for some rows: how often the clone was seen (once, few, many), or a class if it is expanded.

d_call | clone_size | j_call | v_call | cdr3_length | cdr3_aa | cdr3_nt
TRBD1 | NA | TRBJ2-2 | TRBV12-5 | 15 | CASGSGQGDTGELFF | TGTGCTAGTGGTTCGGGACAGGGGGACACCGGGGAGCTGTTTTTT
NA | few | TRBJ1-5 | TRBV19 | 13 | CASTERDYQPQHF | TGTGCCAGTACGGAGAGAGACTACCAGCCCCAGCATTTT
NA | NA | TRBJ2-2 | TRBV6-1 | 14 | CASSRDTHTGELFF | TGTGCCAGCAGCCGGGACACCCACACCGGGGAGCTGTTTTTT
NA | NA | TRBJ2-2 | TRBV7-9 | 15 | CASSSLDKNTGELFF | NA
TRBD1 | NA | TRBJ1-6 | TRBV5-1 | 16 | CASSPSGTDDNSPLHF | TGCGCCAGCAGCCCATCCGGGACAGACGATAATTCACCCCTCCACTTT
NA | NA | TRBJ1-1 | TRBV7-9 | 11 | CASSLGGVAFF | TGTGCCAGCAGCTTAGGGGGAGTAGCTTTCTTT
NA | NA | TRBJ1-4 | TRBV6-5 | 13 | CASGQSPGGKLFF | TGTGCCAGTGGACAGTCCCCTGGGGGAAAACTGTTTTTT
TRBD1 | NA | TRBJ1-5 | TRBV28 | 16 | CASSLTLGGGNQPQHF | TGTGCCAGCAGTTTGACGTTAGGGGGCGGCAATCAGCCCCAGCATTTT
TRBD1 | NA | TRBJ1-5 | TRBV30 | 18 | CAWINQGRGPFGNQPQHF | TGTGCCTGGATCAATCAGGGCAGGGGGCCGTTTGGCAATCAGCCCCAGCATTTT
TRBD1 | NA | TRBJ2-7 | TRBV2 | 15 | CASVRETGGGYEQYF | TGTGCCAGCGTGAGGGAGACAGGGGGAGGGTACGAGCAGTACTTC
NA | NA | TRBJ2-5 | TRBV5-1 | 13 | CASSLWQGETQYF | TGCGCCAGCAGCTTGTGGCAGGGTGAGACCCAGTACTTC
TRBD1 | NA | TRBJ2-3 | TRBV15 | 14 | CATRQGSSTDTQYF | TGTGCCACCCGACAGGGGTCAAGCACAGATACGCAGTATTTT
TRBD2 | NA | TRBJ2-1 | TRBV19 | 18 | CASSIRLAGGQTYNEQFF | TGTGCCAGTAGTATTAGACTAGCGGGAGGCCAGACCTACAATGAGCAGTTCTTC
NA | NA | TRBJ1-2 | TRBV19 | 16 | CASSISGPGVNYGYTF | TGTGCCAGTAGTATCTCTGGGCCAGGGGTTAACTATGGCTACACCTTC
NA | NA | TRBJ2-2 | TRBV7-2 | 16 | CASTPRQGGSTGELFF | TGTGCCAGCACACCACGGCAGGGGGGTTCGACCGGGGAGCTGTTTTTT
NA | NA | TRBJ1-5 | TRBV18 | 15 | CASSPEGWGDQPQHF | TGTGCCAGCTCACCGGAGGGGTGGGGCGATCAGCCCCAGCATTTT
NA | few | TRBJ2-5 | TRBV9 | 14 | CASSPPISEETQYF | TGTGCCAGCAGCCCTCCGATTAGCGAAGAGACCCAGTACTTC
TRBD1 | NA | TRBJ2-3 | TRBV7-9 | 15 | CASSFGQGVRDTQYF | TGTGCCAGCAGCTTCGGACAGGGGGTAAGGGATACGCAGTATTTT
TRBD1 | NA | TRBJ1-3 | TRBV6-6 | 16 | CASSYSSGQGGNTIYF | TGTGCCAGCAGTTACTCGTCAGGACAGGGAGGAAACACCATATATTTT
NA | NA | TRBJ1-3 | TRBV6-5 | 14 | CASSHPGNGNTIYF | TGTGCCAGCAGCCACCCGGGGAATGGAAACACCATATATTTT
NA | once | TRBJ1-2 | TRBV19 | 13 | CASNGGGFYGYTF | TGTGCCAGTAATGGGGGGGGCTTCTATGGCTACACCTTC
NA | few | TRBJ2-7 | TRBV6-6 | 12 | CASSQDSYEQYF | TGTGCCAGCAGCCAGGACAGCTACGAGCAGTACTTC
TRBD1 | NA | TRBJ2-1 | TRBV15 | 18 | CATSARDRKASSYNEQFF | TGTGCCACCAGCGCCCGGGACAGGAAAGCGAGCTCCTACAATGAGCAGTTCTTC
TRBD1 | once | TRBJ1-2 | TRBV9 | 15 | CASSVPGQGASGYTF | TGTGCCAGCAGCGTCCCGGGACAGGGGGCTTCTGGCTACACCTTC
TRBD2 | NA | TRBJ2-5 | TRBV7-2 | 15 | CASSLSVSGQETQYF | TGTGCCAGCAGCCTCAGTGTTAGCGGGCAAGAGACCCAGTACTTC
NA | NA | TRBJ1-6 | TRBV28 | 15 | CASSLGGQGESPLHF | TGTGCCAGCAGTTTAGGGGGACAAGGGGAATCACCCCTCCACTTT
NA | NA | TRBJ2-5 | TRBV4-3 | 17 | CASSQGGWPGVPETQYF | TGCGCCAGCAGCCAAGGTGGTTGGCCGGGGGTCCCAGAGACCCAGTACTTC
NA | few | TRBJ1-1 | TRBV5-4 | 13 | CASRGPQGGEAFF | TGTGCCAGCAGAGGTCCCCAAGGGGGAGAAGCTTTCTTT
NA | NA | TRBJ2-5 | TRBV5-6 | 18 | CASSGSLNRAGFQETQYF | TGTGCCAGCAGCGGAAGTCTTAACAGGGCAGGGTTTCAAGAGACCCAGTACTTC
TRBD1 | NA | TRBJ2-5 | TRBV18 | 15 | CASSLVGQGEETQYF | TGTGCCAGCTCCCTTGTTGGACAGGGCGAAGAGACCCAGTACTTC
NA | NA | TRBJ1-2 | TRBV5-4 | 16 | CASSSRASTVNYGYTF | TGTGCCAGCAGCTCCCGCGCCTCGACAGTTAACTATGGCTACACCTTC
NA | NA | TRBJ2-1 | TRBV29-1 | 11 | CSVLVYNEQFF | TGCAGCGTCCTCGTTTACAATGAGCAGTTCTTC
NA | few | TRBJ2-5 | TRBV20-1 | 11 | CSVHPQETQYF | TGCAGTGTTCACCCCCAGGAGACCCAGTACTTC
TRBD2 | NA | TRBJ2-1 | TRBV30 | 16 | CAWRGLAGGPGNEQFF | TGTGCCTGGAGGGGACTAGCGGGAGGGCCTGGAAATGAGCAGTTCTTC
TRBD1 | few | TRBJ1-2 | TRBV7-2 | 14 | CASSPTTGFDGYTF | TGTGCCAGCAGCCCGACGACAGGGTTTGATGGCTACACCTTC
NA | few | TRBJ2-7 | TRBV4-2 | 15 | CASSQDYTSIYEQYF | TGTGCCAGCAGCCAAGATTACACTAGCATCTACGAGCAGTACTTC
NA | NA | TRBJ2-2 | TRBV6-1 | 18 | CASSEPGKGIGGVGELFF | TGTGCCAGCAGTGAACCGGGAAAGGGGATCGGCGGGGTCGGGGAGCTGTTTTTT
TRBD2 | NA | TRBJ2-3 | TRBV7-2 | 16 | CASSSSLAGGADTQYF | TGTGCCAGCAGCTCATCACTAGCGGGGGGGGCGGATACGCAGTATTTT
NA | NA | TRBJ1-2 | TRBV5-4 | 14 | CASSEKGVNYGYTF | TGTGCCAGCAGCGAGAAAGGGGTTAACTATGGCTACACCTTC
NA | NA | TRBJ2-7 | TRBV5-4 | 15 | CASSLDRRVVHEQYF | TGTGCCAGCAGCTTGGATCGGAGGGTGGTCCACGAGCAGTACTTC
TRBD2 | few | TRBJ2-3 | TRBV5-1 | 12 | CASSSGAGGRGF | TGCGCCAGCAGCTCTGGAGCGGGGGGACGGGGTTTT
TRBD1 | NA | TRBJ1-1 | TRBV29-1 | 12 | CSVGTGNTEAFF | TGCAGCGTCGGGACAGGGAACACTGAAGCTTTCTTT
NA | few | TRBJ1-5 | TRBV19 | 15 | CASSIRDQVFQPQHF | TGTGCCAGTAGTATCCGGGATCAAGTTTTTCAGCCCCAGCATTTT